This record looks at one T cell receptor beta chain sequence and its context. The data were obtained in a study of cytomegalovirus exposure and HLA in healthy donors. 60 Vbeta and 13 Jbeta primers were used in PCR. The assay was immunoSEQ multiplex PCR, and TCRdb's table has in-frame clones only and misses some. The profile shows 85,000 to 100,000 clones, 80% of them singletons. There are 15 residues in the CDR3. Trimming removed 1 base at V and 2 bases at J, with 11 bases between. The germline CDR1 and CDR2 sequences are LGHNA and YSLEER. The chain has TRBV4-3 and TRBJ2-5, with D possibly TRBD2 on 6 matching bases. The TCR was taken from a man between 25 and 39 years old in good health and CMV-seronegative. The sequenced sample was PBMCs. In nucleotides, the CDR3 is TGCGCCAGCAGCCAAGTAGGCGGGGCTCAAGAGACCCAGTACTTC. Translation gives CASSQVGGAQETQYF.